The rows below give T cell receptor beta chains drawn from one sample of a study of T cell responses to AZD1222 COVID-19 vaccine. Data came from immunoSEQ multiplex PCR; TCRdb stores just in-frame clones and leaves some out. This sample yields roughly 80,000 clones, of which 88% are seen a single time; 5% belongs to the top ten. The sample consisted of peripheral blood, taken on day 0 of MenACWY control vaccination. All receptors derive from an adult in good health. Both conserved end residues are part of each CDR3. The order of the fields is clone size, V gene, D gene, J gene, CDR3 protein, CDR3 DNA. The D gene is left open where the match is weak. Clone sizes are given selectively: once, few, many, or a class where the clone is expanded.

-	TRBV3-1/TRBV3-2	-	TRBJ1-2	CASSQDEGGALYGYTF	TGTGCCAGCAGCCAAGATGAGGGAGGGGCACTATATGGCTACACCTTC
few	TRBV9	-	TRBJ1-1	CASSVGGGWTEAFF	TGTGCCAGCAGCGTCGGTGGGGGATGGACTGAAGCTTTCTTT
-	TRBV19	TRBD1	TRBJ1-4	CASSKNRGPNEKLFF	TGTGCCAGTAGTAAAAACAGGGGACCTAATGAAAAACTGTTTTTT
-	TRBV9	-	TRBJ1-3	CASSVEPGPGNTIYF	TGTGCCAGCAGCGTAGAGCCAGGTCCTGGAAACACCATATATTTT
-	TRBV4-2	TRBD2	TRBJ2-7	CASSQDWAGGPMSSYEQYF	TGTGCCAGCAGCCAAGACTGGGCGGGGGGGCCAATGAGCTCCTACGAGCAGTACTTC
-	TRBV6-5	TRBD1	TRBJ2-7	CASSYSYRGKNEQYF	TGTGCCAGCAGTTACTCATACAGGGGGAAAAACGAGCAGTACTTC
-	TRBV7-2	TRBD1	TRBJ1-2	CASSLEFRGNGYTF	TGTGCCAGCAGCTTAGAATTCAGGGGGAACGGCTACACCTTC
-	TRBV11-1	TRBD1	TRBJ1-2	CASSQPGQTYGYTF	TGTGCCAGCAGCCAACCGGGACAGACCTATGGCTACACCTTC
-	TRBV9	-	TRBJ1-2	CASSVEQGYGYTF	TGTGCCAGCAGCGTAGAACAGGGTTATGGCTACACCTTC
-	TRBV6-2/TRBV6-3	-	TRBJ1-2	CASSSPSGWDIGRLGNYGYTF	TGTGCCAGCAGTTCCCCCTCCGGATGGGACATAGGCCGGTTGGGTAACTATGGCTACACCTTC
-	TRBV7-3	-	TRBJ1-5	CASSPPELTRYSNQPQHF	TGTGCCAGCAGCCCCCCAGAGTTAACTCGTTATAGCAATCAGCCCCAGCATTTT
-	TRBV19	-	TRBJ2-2	CASSTAVNTGELFF	TGTGCCAGTAGTACGGCCGTGAACACCGGGGAGCTGTTTTTT
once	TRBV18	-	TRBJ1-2	CASSPDSPGAYGYTF	TGTGCCAGCTCACCTGACAGCCCGGGGGCTTATGGCTACACCTTC
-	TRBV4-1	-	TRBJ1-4	CASSQDRPDEKLFF	TGCGCCAGCAGCCAAGATCGGCCAGACGAAAAACTGTTTTTT
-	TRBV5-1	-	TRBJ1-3	CASSLGQAGNTIYF	TGCGCCAGCAGCTTGGGACAGGCTGGAAACACCATATATTTT
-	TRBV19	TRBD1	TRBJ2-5	CASRQGALGKETQYF	TGTGCCAGTAGACAGGGGGCGCTGGGTAAGGAGACCCAGTACTTC
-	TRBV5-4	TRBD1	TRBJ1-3	CASSRQGSGNTIYF	TGTGCCAGCAGCAGACAGGGCTCTGGAAACACCATATATTTT
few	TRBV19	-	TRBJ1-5	CASKGRDMSNQPQHF	TGTGCCAGTAAAGGCAGGGATATGAGCAATCAGCCCCAGCATTTT
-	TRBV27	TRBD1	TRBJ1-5	CASSPRTGFLGQPQHF	TGTGCCAGCAGCCCCCGGACAGGGTTTTTAGGTCAGCCCCAGCATTTT
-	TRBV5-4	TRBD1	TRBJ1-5	CASSLDRGSNQPQHF	TGTGCCAGCAGCCTGGACAGGGGAAGCAATCAGCCCCAGCATTTT
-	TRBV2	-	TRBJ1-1	CASSLTGRNTEAFF	TGTGCCAGCAGCCTGACAGGAAGGAACACTGAAGCTTTCTTT
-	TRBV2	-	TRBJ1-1	CASRSVLMNTEAFF	TGTGCCAGCAGATCGGTTCTCATGAACACTGAAGCTTTCTTT
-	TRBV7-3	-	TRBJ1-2	CASSSQPSGGGYTF	TGTGCCAGCAGCTCCCAACCGTCCGGCGGGGGCTACACCTTC
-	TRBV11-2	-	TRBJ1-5	CASSTDRHQPQHF	TGTGCCAGCAGCACGGACAGACATCAGCCCCAGCATTTT
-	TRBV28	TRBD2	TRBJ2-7	CASSLYSGGLSYEQYF	TGTGCCAGCAGTTTATATAGCGGGGGGCTCTCCTACGAGCAGTACTTC
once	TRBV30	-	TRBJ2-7	CAWSALGGLLSYEQYF	TGTGCCTGGAGTGCACTTGGGGGGCTCCTCTCCTACGAGCAGTACTTC
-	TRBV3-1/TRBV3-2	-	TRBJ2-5	CASTRGETQYF	TGTGCCAGCACCCGGGGAGAGACCCAGTACTTC
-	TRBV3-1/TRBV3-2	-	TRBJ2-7	CASSQGGGDGYEQYF	TGTGCCAGCAGCCAAGGCGGGGGCGACGGTTACGAGCAGTACTTC
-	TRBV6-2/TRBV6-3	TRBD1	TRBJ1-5	CASSFLPGQGTDSNQPQHF	TGTGCCAGCAGTTTTCTTCCGGGACAGGGAACAGATAGCAATCAGCCCCAGCATTTT
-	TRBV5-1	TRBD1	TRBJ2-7	CASSSPGQGFYEQYF	TGCGCCAGCAGCTCCCCGGGACAGGGGTTCTACGAGCAGTACTTC
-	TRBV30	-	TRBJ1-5	CAWSPRGVRQPQHF	TGTGCCTGGAGTCCGCGGGGAGTTCGGCAGCCCCAGCATTTT
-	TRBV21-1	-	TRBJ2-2	CASSGELFF	TGTGCCAGCAGCGGGGAGCTGTTTTTT
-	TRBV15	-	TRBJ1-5	CATSRGQGSNQPQHF	TGTGCCACCAGCAGAGGGCAGGGTAGCAATCAGCCCCAGCATTTT
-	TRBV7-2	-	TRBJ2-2	CASSLAITGELFF	TGTGCCAGCAGCTTAGCCATAACCGGGGAGCTGTTTTTT
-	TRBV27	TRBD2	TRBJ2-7	CASSFVAGEQYEQYF	TGTGCCAGCAGTTTCGTGGCGGGGGAGCAGTACGAGCAGTACTTC
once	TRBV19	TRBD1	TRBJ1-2	CATGGQPNFYGYTF	TGTGCCACCGGGGGACAGCCAAACTTCTATGGCTACACCTTC
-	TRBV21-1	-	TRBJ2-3	CASSRFRDSQPVGTDTQYF	TGTGCCAGCAGCAGATTCCGGGACAGCCAACCCGTTGGCACAGATACGCAGTATTTT
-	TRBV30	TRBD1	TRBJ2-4	CAWSVGQGGRVQYF	TGTGCCTGGAGTGTTGGACAGGGGGGACGTGTTCAGTACTTC
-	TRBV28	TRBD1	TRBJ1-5	CASSGTGDQPQHF	TGTGCCAGCAGTGGGACAGGGGATCAGCCCCAGCATTTT